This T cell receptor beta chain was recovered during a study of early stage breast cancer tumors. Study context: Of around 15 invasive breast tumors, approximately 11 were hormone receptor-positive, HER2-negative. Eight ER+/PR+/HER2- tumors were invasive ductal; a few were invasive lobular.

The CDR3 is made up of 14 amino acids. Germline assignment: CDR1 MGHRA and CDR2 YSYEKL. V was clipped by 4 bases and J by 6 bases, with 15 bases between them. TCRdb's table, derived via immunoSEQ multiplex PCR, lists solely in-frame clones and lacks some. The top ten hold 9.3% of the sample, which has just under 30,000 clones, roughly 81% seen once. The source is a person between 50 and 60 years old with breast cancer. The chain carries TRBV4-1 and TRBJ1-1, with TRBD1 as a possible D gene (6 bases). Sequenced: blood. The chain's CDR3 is CASSPRGQLAEAFF. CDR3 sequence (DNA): TGCGCCAGCAGCCCTCGGGGACAATTGGCTGAAGCTTTCTTT.